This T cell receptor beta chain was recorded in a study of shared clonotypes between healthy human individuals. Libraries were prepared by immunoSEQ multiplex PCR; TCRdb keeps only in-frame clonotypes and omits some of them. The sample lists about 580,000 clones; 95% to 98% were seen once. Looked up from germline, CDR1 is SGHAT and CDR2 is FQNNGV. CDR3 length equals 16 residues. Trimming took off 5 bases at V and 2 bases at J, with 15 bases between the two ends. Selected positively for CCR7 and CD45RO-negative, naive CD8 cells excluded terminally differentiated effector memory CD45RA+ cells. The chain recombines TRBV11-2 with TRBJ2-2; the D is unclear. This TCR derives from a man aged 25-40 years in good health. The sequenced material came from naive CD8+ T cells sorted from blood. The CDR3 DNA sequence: TGTGCCAGCAGCAGCACTCCCCGAACTAACACCGGGGAGCTGTTTTTT. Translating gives CASSSTPRTNTGELFF. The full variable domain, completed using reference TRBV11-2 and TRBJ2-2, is EAGVAQSPRYKIIEKRQSVAFWCNPISGHATLYWYQQILGQGPKLLIQFQNNGVVDDSQLPKDRFSAERLKGVDSTLKIQPAKLEDSAVYLCASSSTPRTNTGELFFGEGSRLTVL.